The 11 T cell receptor beta chains in this list originate from one sample, sequenced in a study of T cell responses to AZD1222 COVID-19 vaccine. The assay was immunoSEQ multiplex PCR, and TCRdb's table has in-frame clones only and misses some. The table lists roughly 100,000 clones, more than 85% of them singletons. Source: peripheral blood, taken on day 0 of AZD1222 vaccination. The receptors shown here come from an adult in good health.

The chain is built from TRBV15 and TRBJ1-4, with D maybe TRBD1 (6 bases). The CDR3 is 16 amino acids. Germline V lookup: CDR1 LNHNV, CDR2 YYDKDF (reference sequence). V shed 3 bases and J shed 8 bases, with 19 bases lying between them. The CDR3 sequence is CATSRDSNGEREKLFF. Here the CDR3 DNA reads TGTGCCACCAGCAGGGACAGTAACGGCGAAAGGGAAAAACTGTTTTTT. Full variable domain (outside the CDR3, taken from reference TRBV15 and TRBJ1-4): DAMVIQNPRYQVTQFGKPVTLSCSQTLNHNVMYWYQQKSSQAPKLLFHYYDKDFNNEADTPDNFQSRRPNTSFCFLDIRSPGLGDTAMYLCATSRDSNGEREKLFFGSGTQLSVL.

J is TRBJ2-5 and V is TRBV12-5, with 8 positions matching TRBD1. This CDR3 spans 15 amino acids. The germline gives CDR1 LGHNT, CDR2 FRNRAP. V shed 2 bases and J 4 bases; nucleotides not matched to a gene: 6. CDR3 loop: CASGLYQGAGETQYF. As DNA, the CDR3 is TGTGCTAGTGGTTTGTACCAGGGGGCGGGAGAGACCCAGTACTTC.

The chain uses TRBV6-6 and TRBJ1-4; D remains unclear. CDR3 length: 17 residues. V dropped 5 bases and J dropped 1 base, with 17 bases sitting between them. Germline lookup yields CDR1 MNHNY and CDR2 SVGAGI (reference sequence). The CDR3 sequence: CASSRPDRVLTNEKLFF. The CDR3 region has the DNA TGTGCCAGCAGTCGACCCGATAGGGTTTTAACTAATGAAAAACTGTTTTTT.

The genes are TRBV28 and TRBJ2-7; D gene ambiguous. The length of the CDR3 is 15 residues. V lost 6 bases to trimming and J lost 5 bases, with 20 bases between them. Germline CDR1 is MDHEN and CDR2 is SYDVKM. The DNA for the CDR3 is TGTGCCAGCAGGGCCGGACGAGCATACGGCCACGAGCAGTACTTC. Residues: CASRAGRAYGHEQYF.

V and J are TRBV7-9 and TRBJ1-5, with D tentatively TRBD1 (5 bases). Germline V CDR1 and CDR2: SEHNR, FQNEAQ (reference sequence). Trimming left V 5 bases short and J 2 bases short, with 13 bases between. CDR3 length: 15 residues. CDR3 bases: TGTGCCAGCAGCACGGACATCGGGGGCAATCAGCCCCAGCATTTT. Protein product: CASSTDIGGNQPQHF.

This chain joins TRBV15 and TRBJ2-6; D possibly uses TRBD1 or TRBD2 (5 bases each). Germline V gives CDR1 LNHNV, CDR2 YYDKDF (reference sequence). Trimming removed 3 bases at V and 0 bases at J, with 12 bases between. The length of the CDR3 is 17 residues. CDR3 sequence reads: CATSRAFGTSGANVLTF. The CDR3 coding sequence is TGTGCCACCAGCAGGGCATTCGGGACCTCTGGGGCCAACGTCCTGACTTTC.

In its sample, this clone was seen once. The rearrangement links TRBV3-1 (or the pseudogene TRBV3-2) to TRBJ1-1; D is undetermined. Between the trimmed V and J ends, which lost 1 base and 0 bases, there was a span of 3 bases. The CDR3 runs 13 residues. Germline CDR1 and CDR2: LGHDT and YNNKEL (reference sequence). DNA of the CDR3: TGTGCCAGCAGCCAAGGAGTGAACACTGAAGCTTTCTTT. This encodes CASSQGVNTEAFF.

J is TRBJ2-3 and V is TRBV12-5; 13 bases are a match to TRBD2. Losses at the gene ends were 5 bases for V and 2 bases for J; bases not matched to a gene: 4. Germline CDR1 reads LGHNT; CDR2 reads FRNRAP. This CDR3 region has 16 residues. CDR3 sequence reads: CASGPGLAGVTDTQYF. CDR3 DNA sequence: TGTGCTAGTGGTCCCGGACTAGCGGGGGTCACAGATACGCAGTATTTT.

The chain employs TRBV7-6 and TRBJ2-3; D remains unclear. Trimming took 3 bases from V and 5 from J, leaving 15 bases between them. The CDR3 runs 15 residues. The germline V gene encodes CDR1 SGHVS and CDR2 FNYEAQ. CDR3 sequence: CASSLGARGGDTQYF. The DNA of the CDR3 is TGTGCCAGCAGCTTGGGCGCCCGAGGCGGAGATACGCAGTATTTT.

Written as DNA, the CDR3 is TGTGCCAGCAAGGAGTCTCCCCTCACAGATACGCAGTATTTT. This translates into CASKESPLTDTQYF. The genes are TRBV6-5 and TRBJ2-3; no clear D. Germline loops: CDR1 MNHEY, CDR2 SVGAGI. The CDR3 is 14 residues long. V gave up 7 bases and J gave up 2 bases, with 13 bases separating them.

The rearrangement links TRBV6-5 to TRBJ2-1; 10 nucleotides line up with TRBD1. The CDR3 consists of 15 residues. Germline assignment: CDR1 MNHEY and CDR2 SVGAGI. V lost 7 bases and J lost 4; bases outside the gene matches: 7. The CDR3 loop reads CASTRTGGLYNEQFF. The CDR3, as DNA: TGTGCCAGCACTCGGACAGGGGGGCTTTACAATGAGCAGTTCTTC.